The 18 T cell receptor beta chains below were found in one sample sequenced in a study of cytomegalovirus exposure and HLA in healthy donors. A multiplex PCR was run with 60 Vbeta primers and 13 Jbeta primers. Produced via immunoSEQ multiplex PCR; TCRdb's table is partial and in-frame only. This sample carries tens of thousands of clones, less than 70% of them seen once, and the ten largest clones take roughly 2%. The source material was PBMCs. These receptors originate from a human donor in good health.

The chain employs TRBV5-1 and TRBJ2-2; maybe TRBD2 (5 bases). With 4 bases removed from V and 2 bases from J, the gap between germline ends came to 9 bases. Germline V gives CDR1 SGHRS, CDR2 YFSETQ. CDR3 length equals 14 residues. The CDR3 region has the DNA TGCGCCAGCAGCGCCCGGGGAAACACCGGGGAGCTGTTTTTT. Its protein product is CASSARGNTGELFF.

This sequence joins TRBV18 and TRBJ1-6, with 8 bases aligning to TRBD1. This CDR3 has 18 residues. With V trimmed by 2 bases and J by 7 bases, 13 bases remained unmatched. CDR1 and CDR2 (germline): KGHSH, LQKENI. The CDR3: CASSPKPGTGLLNSPLHF. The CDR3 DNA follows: TGTGCCAGCTCACCAAAACCCGGGACAGGCTTATTAAATTCACCCCTCCACTTT.

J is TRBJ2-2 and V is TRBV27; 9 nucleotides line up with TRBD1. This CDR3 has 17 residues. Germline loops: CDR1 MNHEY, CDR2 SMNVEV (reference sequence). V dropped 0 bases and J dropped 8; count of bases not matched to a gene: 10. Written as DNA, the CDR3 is TGTGCCAGCAGTTTATCGACCGGGACAGGGATGTCTGGGGAGCTGTTTTTT. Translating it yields CASSLSTGTGMSGELFF.

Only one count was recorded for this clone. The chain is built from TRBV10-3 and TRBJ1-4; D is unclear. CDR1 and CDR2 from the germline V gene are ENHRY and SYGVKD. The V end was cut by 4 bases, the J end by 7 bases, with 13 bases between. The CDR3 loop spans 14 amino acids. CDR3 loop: CAISVSPTSEKLFF. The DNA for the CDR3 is TGTGCCATCAGTGTTTCGCCGACTTCTGAAAAACTGTTTTTT.

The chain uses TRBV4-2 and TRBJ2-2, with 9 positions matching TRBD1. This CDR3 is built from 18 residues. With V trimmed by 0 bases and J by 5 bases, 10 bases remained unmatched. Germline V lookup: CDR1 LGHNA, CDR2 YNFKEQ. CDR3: CASSQDRRGQGRTGELFF. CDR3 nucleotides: TGTGCCAGCAGCCAAGATAGAAGGGGACAGGGAAGGACCGGGGAGCTGTTTTTT.

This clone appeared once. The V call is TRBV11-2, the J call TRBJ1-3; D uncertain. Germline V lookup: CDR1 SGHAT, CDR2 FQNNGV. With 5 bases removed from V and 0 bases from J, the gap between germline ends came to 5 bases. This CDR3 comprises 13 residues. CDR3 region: CASSQNSGNTIYF. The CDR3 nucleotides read TGTGCCAGCAGCCAGAACTCTGGAAACACCATATATTTT.

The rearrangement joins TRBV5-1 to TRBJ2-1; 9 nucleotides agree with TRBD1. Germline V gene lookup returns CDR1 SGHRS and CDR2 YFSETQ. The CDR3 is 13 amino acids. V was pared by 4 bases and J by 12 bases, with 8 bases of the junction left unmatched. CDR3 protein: CASSPKQGAGQFF. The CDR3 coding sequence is TGCGCCAGCAGCCCCAAACAGGGGGCAGGGCAGTTCTTC.

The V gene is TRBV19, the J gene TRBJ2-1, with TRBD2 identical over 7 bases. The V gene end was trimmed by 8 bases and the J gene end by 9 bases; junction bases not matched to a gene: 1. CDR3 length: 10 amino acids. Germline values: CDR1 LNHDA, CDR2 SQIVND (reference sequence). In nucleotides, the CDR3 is TGTGCCAGTGGCGGGGGTGAGCAGTTCTTC. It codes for CASGGGEQFF. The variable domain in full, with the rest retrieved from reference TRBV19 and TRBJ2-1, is DGGITQSPKYLFRKEGQNVTLSCEQNLNHDAMYWYRQDPGQGLRLIYYSQIVNDFQKGDIAEGYSVSREKKESFPLTVTSAQKNPTAFYLCASGGGEQFFGPGTRLTVL.

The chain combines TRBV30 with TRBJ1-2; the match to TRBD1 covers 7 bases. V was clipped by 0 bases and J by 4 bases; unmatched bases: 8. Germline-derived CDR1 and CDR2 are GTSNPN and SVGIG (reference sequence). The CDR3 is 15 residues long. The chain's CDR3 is CAWSVQGNPPYGYTF. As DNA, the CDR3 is TGTGCCTGGAGTGTACAGGGGAACCCTCCCTATGGCTACACCTTC.

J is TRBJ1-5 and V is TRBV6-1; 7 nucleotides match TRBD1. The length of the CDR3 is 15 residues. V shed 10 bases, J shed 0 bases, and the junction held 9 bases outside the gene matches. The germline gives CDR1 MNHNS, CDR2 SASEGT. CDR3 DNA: TGTGCCACCCAAAGGGGGCAGTATAGCAATCAGCCCCAGCATTTT. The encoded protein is CATQRGQYSNQPQHF.

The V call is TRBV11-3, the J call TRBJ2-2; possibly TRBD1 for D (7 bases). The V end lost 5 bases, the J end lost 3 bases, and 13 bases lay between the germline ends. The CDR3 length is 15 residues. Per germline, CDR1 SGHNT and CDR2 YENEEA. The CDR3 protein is CASSDPRGDTGELFF. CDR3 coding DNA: TGTGCCAGCAGCGACCCCAGGGGGGACACCGGGGAGCTGTTTTTT.

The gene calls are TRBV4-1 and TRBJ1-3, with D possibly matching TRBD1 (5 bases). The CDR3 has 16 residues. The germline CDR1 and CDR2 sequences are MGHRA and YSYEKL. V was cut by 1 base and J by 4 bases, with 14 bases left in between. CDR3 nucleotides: TGCGCCAGCAGCCAAGCTATAACCGGGGGAGGAAACACCATATATTTT. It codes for CASSQAITGGGNTIYF.

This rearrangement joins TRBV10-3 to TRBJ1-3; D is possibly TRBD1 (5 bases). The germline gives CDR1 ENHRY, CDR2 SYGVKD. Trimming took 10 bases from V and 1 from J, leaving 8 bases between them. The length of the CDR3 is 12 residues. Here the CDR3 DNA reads TGTGCCACGCGGGGGTCTGGAAACACCATATATTTT. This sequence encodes CATRGSGNTIYF.

CDR3 loop: CASSQEISRVNYGYTF. The CDR3 nucleotides are TGCGCCAGCAGCCAAGAGATCTCCAGGGTAAACTATGGCTACACCTTC. The chain couples TRBV4-3 to TRBJ1-2, with a weak D call TRBD1 (5 bases). This CDR3 contains 16 residues. Germline loops: CDR1 LGHNA, CDR2 YSLEER. V lost 0 bases and J 2 bases, leaving 13 bases between the germline ends.

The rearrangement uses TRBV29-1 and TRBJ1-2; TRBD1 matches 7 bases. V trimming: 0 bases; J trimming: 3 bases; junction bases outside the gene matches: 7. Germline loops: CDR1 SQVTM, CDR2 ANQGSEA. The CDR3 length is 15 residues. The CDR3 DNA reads TGCAGCGTTGAAGATCGGCGACAGGGCTACTATGGCTACACCTTC. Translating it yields CSVEDRRQGYYGYTF.

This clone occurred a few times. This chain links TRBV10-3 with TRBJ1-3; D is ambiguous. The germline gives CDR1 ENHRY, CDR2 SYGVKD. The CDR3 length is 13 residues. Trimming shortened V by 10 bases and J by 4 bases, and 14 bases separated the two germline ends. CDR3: CATFLTYGNTIYF. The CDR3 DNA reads TGTGCCACGTTCCTGACATACGGAAACACCATATATTTT.

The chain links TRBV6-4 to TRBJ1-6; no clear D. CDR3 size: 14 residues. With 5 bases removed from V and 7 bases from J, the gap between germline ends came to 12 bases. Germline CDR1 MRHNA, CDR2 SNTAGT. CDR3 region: CASSRSQANSPLHF. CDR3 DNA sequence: TGTGCCAGCAGTAGATCCCAGGCCAATTCACCCCTCCACTTT.

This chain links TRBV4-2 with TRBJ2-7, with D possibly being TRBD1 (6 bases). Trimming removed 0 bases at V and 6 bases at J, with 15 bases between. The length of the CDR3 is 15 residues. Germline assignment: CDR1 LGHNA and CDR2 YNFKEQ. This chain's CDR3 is CASSQEAEGGFEQYF. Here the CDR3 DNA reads TGTGCCAGCAGCCAAGAGGCCGAAGGGGGTTTCGAGCAGTACTTC.